This paragraph reports one TCR beta chain. The data are from a study of PD-L1 blockade in urothelial cancer. Germline V gene lookup returns CDR1 LNHDA and CDR2 SQIVND (reference sequence). CDR3 length: 14 residues. The ends lost 10 bases at V and 1 base at J; junction bases unmatched: 5. Method: immunoSEQ multiplex PCR; TCRdb's copy keeps in-frame clones and lacks some. The table lists some 52,000 clones, over 70% of them singletons. The receptor comes from a man aged 35 to 55 with urothelial cancer. The source was PBMCs, collected around atezolizumab (anti-PD-L1) treatment. The chain employs TRBV19 and TRBJ2-3; TRBD2 agrees at 10 bases. CDR3 sequence: CATLSGRRTDTQYF. DNA of the CDR3: TGTGCCACCCTTAGCGGGAGGCGCACAGATACGCAGTATTTT.